This TCR beta chain was retrieved from a study of blood T cells in healthy people across ages. For this clonotype: Antigen unknown.

It was with a sample-barcoded 5' primer and a J-beta primer mix that a second PCR of roughly 6 to 12 cycles was run. MiXCR was run by TCRdb on the 5' RACE reads, yielding one entry per CDR3 protein. In the table there are approximately 940,000 distinct CDR3 sequences, around 48% of which are singletons. The CDR3 covers 16 residues. V was pared by 5 bases and J by 10 bases, with 11 bases of the junction left unmatched. Researchers isolated at least 6.5 million PBMCs per sample. Points from the study as a whole: Measured against age, TCR beta diversity per million T cells decreased in a roughly linear manner.

What was sequenced was blood. The chain joins TRBV12-3 or TRBV12-4 to TRBJ2-5; 15 bases line up with TRBD2. The TCR was taken from a young man in good health. The CDR3 sequence is CASSGLAGGPPTGQYF. The CDR3 DNA follows: TGTGCCAGCAGTGGACTAGCGGGGGGGCCACCCACCGGCCAGTACTTC.